This TCR beta chain comes out of a study of blood T cell repertoires in COVID-19. At the level of the study: Acute and convalescent COVID-19 samples came from the United States, Italy and Spain. T cells, B-cell-depleted T cells, or PBMCs supplied cDNA or gDNA.

In the authors' workflow: Reference gene primer amplification gave estimated nucleated cell counts. Clones were read by immunoSEQ multiplex PCR, and TCRdb kept only the in-frame ones, dropping some. The D gene and trimming were derived from the DNA, and the V and J assignments and clone size from that table. The sample holds tens of thousands of clones, about four fifths seen once. Per germline, CDR1 SEHNR and CDR2 FQNEAQ (reference sequence). Trimming pared 7 bases from V and 4 bases from J, leaving 13 bases between. The CDR3 is 13 residues long. The sequenced sample was peripheral blood. The gene calls are TRBV7-9 and TRBJ1-2; D possibly corresponds to TRBD1 (5 bases). The receptor's source is a human donor in a cohort sampled during active COVID-19. The CDR3 is CASNQGGSYGYTF. In nucleotides, the CDR3 is TGTGCCAGCAACCAGGGCGGCTCCTATGGCTACACCTTC. The whole variable domain, filled in from reference TRBV7-9 and TRBJ1-2, reads DTGVSQNPRHKITKRGQNVTFRCDPISEHNRLYWYRQTLGQGPEFLTYFQNEAQLEKSRLLSDRFSAERPKGSFSTLEIQRTEQGDSAMYLCASNQGGSYGYTFGSGTRLTVV.